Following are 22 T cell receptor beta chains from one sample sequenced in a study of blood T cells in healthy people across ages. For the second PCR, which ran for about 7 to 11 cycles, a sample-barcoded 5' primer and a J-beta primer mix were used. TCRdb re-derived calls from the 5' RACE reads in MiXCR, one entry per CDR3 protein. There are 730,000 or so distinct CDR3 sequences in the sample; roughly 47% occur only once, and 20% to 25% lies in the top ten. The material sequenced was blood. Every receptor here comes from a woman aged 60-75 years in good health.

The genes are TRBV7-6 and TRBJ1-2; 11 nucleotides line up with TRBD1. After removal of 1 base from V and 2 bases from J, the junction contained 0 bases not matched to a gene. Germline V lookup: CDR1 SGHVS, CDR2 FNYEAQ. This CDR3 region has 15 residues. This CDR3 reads CASSLGDRGNYGYTF. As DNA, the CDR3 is TGTGCCAGCAGCTTAGGGGACAGGGGGAACTATGGCTACACCTTC.

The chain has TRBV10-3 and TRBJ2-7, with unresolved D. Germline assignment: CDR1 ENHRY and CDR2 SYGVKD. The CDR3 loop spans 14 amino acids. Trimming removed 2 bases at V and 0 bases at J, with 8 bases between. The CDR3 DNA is TGTGCCATCAGTGAGGGGTTTAGCTCCTACGAGCAGTACTTC. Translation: CAISEGFSSYEQYF.

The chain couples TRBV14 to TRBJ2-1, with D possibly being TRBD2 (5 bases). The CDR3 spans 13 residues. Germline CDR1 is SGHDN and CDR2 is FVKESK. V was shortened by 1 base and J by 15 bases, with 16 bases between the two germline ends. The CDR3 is CASSQAVVRVPFF. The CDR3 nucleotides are TGTGCCAGCAGCCAAGCTGTGGTGAGGGTCCCGTTCTTC.

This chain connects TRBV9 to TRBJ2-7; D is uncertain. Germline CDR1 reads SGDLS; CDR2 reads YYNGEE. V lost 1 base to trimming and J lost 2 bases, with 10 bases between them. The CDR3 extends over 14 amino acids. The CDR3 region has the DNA TGTGCCAGCAGCGTAAGCCAAGGGCCCTACGAGCAGTACTTC. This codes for CASSVSQGPYEQYF.

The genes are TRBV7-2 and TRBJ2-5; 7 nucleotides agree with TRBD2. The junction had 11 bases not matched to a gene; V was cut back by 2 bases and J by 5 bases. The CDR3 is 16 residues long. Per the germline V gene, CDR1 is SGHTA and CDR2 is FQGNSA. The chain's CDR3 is CASSLISERDGETQYF. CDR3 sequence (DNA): TGTGCCAGCAGCTTAATTTCGGAGCGGGACGGGGAGACCCAGTACTTC.

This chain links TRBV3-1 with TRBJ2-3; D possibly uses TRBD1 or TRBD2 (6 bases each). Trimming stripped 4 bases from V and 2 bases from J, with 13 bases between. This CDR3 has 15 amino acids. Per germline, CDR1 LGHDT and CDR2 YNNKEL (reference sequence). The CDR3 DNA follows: TGTGCCAGCAGCCTCCGGGGGCCCGACACAGATACGCAGTATTTT. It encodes CASSLRGPDTDTQYF.

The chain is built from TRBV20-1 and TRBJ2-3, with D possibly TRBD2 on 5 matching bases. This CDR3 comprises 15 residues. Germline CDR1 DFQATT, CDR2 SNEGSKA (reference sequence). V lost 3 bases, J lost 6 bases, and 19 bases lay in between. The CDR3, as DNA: TGCAGTGCTAGGGATAGGAGGTTGGGTTTGGATACGCAGTATTTT. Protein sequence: CSARDRRLGLDTQYF.

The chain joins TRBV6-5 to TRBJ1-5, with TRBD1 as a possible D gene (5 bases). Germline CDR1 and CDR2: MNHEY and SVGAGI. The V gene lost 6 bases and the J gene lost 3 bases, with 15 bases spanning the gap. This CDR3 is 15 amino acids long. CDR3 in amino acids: CASRKGPRDNQPQHF. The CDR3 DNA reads TGTGCCAGCAGAAAGGGACCCCGGGACAATCAGCCCCAGCATTTT.

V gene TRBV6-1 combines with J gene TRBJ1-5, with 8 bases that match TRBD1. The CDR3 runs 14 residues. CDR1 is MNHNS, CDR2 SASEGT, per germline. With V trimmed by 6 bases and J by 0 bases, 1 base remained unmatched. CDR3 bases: TGTGCCAGCAGAGACAGGGGTAGCAATCAGCCCCAGCATTTT. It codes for CASRDRGSNQPQHF.

The CDR3 coding sequence is TGTGCCAGCAGCGTTCGACGGGGGGGGATGGATACGCAGTATTTT. Its protein product is CASSVRRGGMDTQYF. The V call is TRBV9, the J call TRBJ2-3, with TRBD2 identical over 8 bases. Germline loops: CDR1 SGDLS, CDR2 YYNGEE. The CDR3 is 15 residues long. Unmatched junction bases numbered 8, after V lost 2 bases and J lost 6 bases.

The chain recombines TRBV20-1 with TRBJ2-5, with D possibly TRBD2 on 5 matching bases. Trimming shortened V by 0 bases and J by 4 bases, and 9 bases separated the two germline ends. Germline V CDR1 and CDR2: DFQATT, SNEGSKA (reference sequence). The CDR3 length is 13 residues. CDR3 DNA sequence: TGCAGTGCTAGAGACTCGGCGGGAGAGACCCAGTACTTC. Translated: CSARDSAGETQYF.

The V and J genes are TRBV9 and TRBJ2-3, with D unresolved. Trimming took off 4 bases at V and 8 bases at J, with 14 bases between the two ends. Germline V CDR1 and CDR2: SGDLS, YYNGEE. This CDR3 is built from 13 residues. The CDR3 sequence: CASSPSNLATQYF. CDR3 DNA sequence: TGTGCCAGCAGCCCCTCCAACTTGGCTACGCAGTATTTT. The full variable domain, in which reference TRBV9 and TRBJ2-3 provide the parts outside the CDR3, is DSGVTQTPKHLITATGQRVTLRCSPRSGDLSVYWYQQSLDQGLQFLIQYYNGEERAKGNILERFSAQQFPDLHSELNLSSLELGDSALYFCASSPSNLATQYFGPGTRLTVL.

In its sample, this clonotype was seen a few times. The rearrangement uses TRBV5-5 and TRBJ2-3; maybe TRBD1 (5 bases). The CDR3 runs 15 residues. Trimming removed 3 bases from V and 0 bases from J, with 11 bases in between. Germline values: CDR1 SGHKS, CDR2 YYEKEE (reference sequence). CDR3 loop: CASSSTRQSTDTQYF. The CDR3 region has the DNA TGTGCCAGCAGCTCCACTCGACAGAGCACAGATACGCAGTATTTT.

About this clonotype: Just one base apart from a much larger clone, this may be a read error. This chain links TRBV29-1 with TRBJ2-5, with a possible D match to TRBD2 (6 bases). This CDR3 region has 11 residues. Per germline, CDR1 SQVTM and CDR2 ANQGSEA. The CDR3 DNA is TGCGGCGTTGGGACTCCTGAGACCCAGTACTTC. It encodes CGVGTPETQYF.

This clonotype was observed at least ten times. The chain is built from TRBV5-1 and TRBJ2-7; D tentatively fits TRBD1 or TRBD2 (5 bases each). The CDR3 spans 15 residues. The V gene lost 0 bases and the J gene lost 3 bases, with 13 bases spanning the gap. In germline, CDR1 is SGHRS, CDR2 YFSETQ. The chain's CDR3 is CASSLVSSRGYEQYF. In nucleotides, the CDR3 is TGCGCCAGCAGCTTGGTCTCATCGAGGGGCTACGAGCAGTACTTC. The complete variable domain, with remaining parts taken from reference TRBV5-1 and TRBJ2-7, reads KAGVTQTPRYLIKTRGQQVTLSCSPISGHRSVSWYQQTPGQGLQFLFEYFSETQRNKGNFPGRFSGRQFSNSRSEMNVSTLELGDSALYLCASSLVSSRGYEQYFGPGTRLTVT.

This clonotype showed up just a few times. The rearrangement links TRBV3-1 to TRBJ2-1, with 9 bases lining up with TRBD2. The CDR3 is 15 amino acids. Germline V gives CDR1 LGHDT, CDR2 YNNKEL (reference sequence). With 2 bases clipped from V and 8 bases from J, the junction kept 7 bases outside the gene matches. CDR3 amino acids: CASSQLGAGGDEQFF. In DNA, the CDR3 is TGTGCCAGCAGCCAACTGGGAGCGGGAGGTGATGAGCAGTTCTTC.

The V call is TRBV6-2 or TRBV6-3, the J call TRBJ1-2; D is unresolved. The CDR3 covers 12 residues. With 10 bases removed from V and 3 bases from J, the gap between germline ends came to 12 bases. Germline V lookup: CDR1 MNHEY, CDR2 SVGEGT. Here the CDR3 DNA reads TGTGCCACCAAAAGAGGTCACTATGGCTACACCTTC. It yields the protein CATKRGHYGYTF.

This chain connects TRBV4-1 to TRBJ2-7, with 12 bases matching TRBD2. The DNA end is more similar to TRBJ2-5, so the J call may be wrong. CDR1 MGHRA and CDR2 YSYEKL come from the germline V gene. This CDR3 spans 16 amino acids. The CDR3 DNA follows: TGCGCCAGCAGCCGCGCACTAGCGGGGGGAGGGGAGACCCAGTACTTC. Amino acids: CASSRALAGGGETQYF.

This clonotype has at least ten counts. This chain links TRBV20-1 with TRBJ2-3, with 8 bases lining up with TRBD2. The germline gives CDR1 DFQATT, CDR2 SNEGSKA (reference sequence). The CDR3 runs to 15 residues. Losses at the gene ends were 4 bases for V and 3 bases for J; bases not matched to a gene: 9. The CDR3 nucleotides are TGCAGTGCTATTTCAGCGGGAGTATTGACAGATACGCAGTATTTT. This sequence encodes CSAISAGVLTDTQYF.

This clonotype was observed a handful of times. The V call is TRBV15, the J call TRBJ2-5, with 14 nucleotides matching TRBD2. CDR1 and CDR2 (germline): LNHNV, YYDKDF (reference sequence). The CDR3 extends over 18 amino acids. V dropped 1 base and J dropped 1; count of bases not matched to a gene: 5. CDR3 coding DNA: TGTGCCACCAGCAGAGGGACTAGCGGGAGGAGGATCCAAGAGACCCAGTACTTC. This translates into CATSRGTSGRRIQETQYF.

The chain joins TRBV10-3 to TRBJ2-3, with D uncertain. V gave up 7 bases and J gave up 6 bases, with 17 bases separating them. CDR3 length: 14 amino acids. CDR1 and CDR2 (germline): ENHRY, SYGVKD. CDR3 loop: CAITPRLPSDTQYF. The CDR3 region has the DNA TGTGCCATCACCCCAAGGCTGCCCTCGGATACGCAGTATTTT.

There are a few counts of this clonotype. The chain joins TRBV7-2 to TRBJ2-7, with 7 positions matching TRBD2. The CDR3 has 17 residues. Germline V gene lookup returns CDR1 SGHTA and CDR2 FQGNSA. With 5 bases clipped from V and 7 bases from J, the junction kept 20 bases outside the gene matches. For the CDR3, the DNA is TGTGCCAGCAGCCCCGGTGCCCCTAGCGGAATTTACAATGAGCAGTACTTC. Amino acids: CASSPGAPSGIYNEQYF.